Reported below is one TCR beta chain. Its cognate antigen has yet to be identified. No base qualities exist here, and no much larger clone lies one base off it. Using the deep immunoSEQ assay, TCR CDR3 regions were amplified from genomic DNA by multiplex PCR. Genomic DNA extracted from each cell subset was distributed evenly over all wells of several immunoSEQ 96-well plates, and each plate served as one replicate. For sorted subsets, each replicate PCR was loaded with approximately 190 ng genomic DNA, equivalent to 30,000 or so T cell genomes. The purified libraries were quantified using a Qubit 3.0 fluorometer, sized with a Bioanalyzer 2100, and then quantified again using the KAPA Library Quantification kit. Every immunoSEQ 96-well plate was sequenced on a separate single-read 150-cycle Illumina NextSeq 550 flow cell. On the authors' methods: The immunoSEQ output contained only junctional sequences without quality scores, so filtering could not match that applied to full-length reads. To assign V/J genes and CDR3, sequences were annotated against IMGT germline references using PyIR, a Python wrapper for IgBLAST v1.9. Reads with weak V/J assignments (E-value above 1e-6), missing CDR3, stop codons, out-of-frame junctions, or ambiguous translated residues were removed. A V3J clonotype was defined by an identical inferred V gene, J gene, and CDR3 amino acid sequence. Percentage overlap between repertoires was calculated by dividing the number of shared unique clonotypes by the size of the smaller repertoire. Repertoire richness was assessed with RTK rarefaction, the Chao1 estimator, and Recon v2.1 estimates of unobserved clonotypes. For all TCRbeta clonotypes obtained by the gDNA method from a few donors, generation probabilities were computed with OLGA. TCRdb holds this immuneACCESS table with in-frame rearrangements only. Some clones are missing; in checked studies, unresolved V genes explain under half, and the rest has no known cause. V and J calls and clone size follow that table, whereas D and trimming were derived from the DNA. The sample data list over a million clones, and more than 95% of these were observed just once. The ten largest account for over 1% of the sample.

Healthy HIV-negative adults with no recently reported acute infections or vaccinations were included as donors. All donors were Caucasian adults living in Nashville, Tennessee, USA. CD4+ T cells were enriched through magnetic negative selection, after which naive cells were positively selected on CD45RA and the remaining negative fraction served as the memory subset. Blood was collected by leukapheresis, and PBMCs were isolated by Ficoll-Histopaque density gradient centrifugation and then cryopreserved in liquid nitrogen vapor phase. Purity and quantity of every magnetically sorted T cell population were checked by analytical flow cytometry. Genomic DNA was isolated from every sorted fraction and measured by UV absorbance on a Nanodrop 2000c. The data stem from a study of shared clonotypes between healthy human individuals (dated by TCRdb to the early 2020s). General notes on the study: A few men and two women, aged 18 to 49 years, made up the cohort. Between about 0.85 and 8.9 billion PBMCs per donor were obtained by leukapheresis. Blood TCR repertoires of several healthy adults were deeply sequenced to estimate repertoire size and the extent of clonotype sharing between individuals. To increase sequencing depth and limit assay-specific biases, different laboratories used diverse techniques to prepare libraries and sequence TCR repertoires. For each donor, CD4 naive and CD4 memory were each given three plates, CD8 naive was given two plates, and CD8 memory was given one plate.

The junction shows trimming of 3 bases on V and 0 bases on J, plus 11 bases between the germline ends. Via the germline V gene, CDR1 is SGHVS and CDR2 FQNEAQ. From the cysteine up to the phenylalanine, the CDR3 has a length of 16 residues. Only CDR3 DNA is held: 48 bases, read in frame from base 1. Broader findings and caveats from the paper: Only blood was sampled, and tissue TCR repertoires likely differ from those in blood. Estimated clonotype richness was generally larger for naive than for memory subsets. About 5% of naive CD4, 3% to 4% of naive CD8, 2.3% of memory CD4, and around 0.42% of memory CD8 clonotypes were shared across a few donors. Because the study included a small number of donors, the genetic and exposure-history diversity represented was limited. Incomplete sequencing was indicated by rarefaction of sorted-subset datasets, despite the large sequencing depth. Based on pairwise subsampling, the degree of clonotype sharing among donors was expected to be affected by sequencing depth. Higher generation probabilities were observed for clonotypes shared by all four sorted-subset donors than for non-shared clonotypes.

The specimen sequenced was naive CD4+ T cells sorted from blood. Per the publication, the cell subset or site label means: CD45RA+ positively selected. The sequence links TRBV7-8 to TRBJ2-2; no confident D gene assignment can be made. The source is a young man in good health. Here is the DNA: TGTGCCAGCAGCTTTCTTTCGATTGCGAACACCGGGGAGCTGTTTTTT. This encodes CASSFLSIANTGELFF. The variable domain in full, with residues beyond the CDR3 obtained from the reference TRBV7-8 and TRBJ2-2 genes, is GAGVSQSPRYKVAKRGQDVALRCDPISGHVSLFWYQQALGQGPEFLTYFQNEAQLDKSGLPSDRFFAERPEGSVSTLKIQRTQQEDSAVYLCASSFLSIANTGELFFGEGSRLTVL.